A single sample gave rise to the 11 T cell receptor beta chains below, sequenced in a study of blood T cell repertoires in COVID-19. TCRdb's copy holds only in-frame clones and misses some; the assay was immunoSEQ multiplex PCR. The sample holds some 260,000 clones, around 88% seen once. The sample taken for sequencing was PBMCs or T cells enriched from blood (not recorded which). These receptors originate from a man aged 40-50 years who had recovered from COVID-19.

The J gene is TRBJ1-4, the V gene TRBV28; the D gene is possibly TRBD1 (6 bases). Trimming took 6 bases from V and 5 from J, leaving 16 bases between them. Germline V gene data show CDR1 as MDHEN and CDR2 as SYDVKM. The CDR3 is 15 residues long. CDR3 sequence: CASRGSTGRNEKLFF. In nucleotides, the CDR3 is TGTGCCAGCAGGGGGTCCACAGGGAGAAATGAAAAACTGTTTTTT.

V gene TRBV11-2 combines with J gene TRBJ1-3; D is ambiguous. Germline V gene lookup returns CDR1 SGHAT and CDR2 FQNNGV. The V gene lost 0 bases and the J gene lost 0 bases, with 9 bases spanning the gap. The CDR3 is 16 amino acids. The CDR3 protein is CASSLERGSSGNTIYF. As DNA, the CDR3 is TGTGCCAGCAGCTTAGAGCGGGGAAGCTCTGGAAACACCATATATTTT. Complete variable domain (other parts from reference TRBV11-2 and TRBJ1-3): EAGVAQSPRYKIIEKRQSVAFWCNPISGHATLYWYQQILGQGPKLLIQFQNNGVVDDSQLPKDRFSAERLKGVDSTLKIQPAKLEDSAVYLCASSLERGSSGNTIYFGEGSWLTVV.

The CDR3 DNA reads as TGTGCCAGCAGCGCCTGGACAGGGGGCAACGAGCAGTACTTC. This gives the protein CASSAWTGGNEQYF. The rearrangement joins TRBV11-3 to TRBJ2-7; 11 bases match TRBD1. The CDR3 contains 14 residues. V trimming: 5 bases; J trimming: 5 bases; junction bases outside the gene matches: 5. CDR1 is SGHNT, CDR2 YENEEA, per germline.

V gene TRBV11-3 combines with J gene TRBJ2-5; 7 bases are a match to TRBD1. Germline CDR1 is SGHNT and CDR2 is YENEEA. The CDR3 has 15 amino acids. Trimming removed 5 bases from V and 4 bases from J; junction bases left unmatched: 10. The CDR3 protein is CASSLSRQGRETQYF. In DNA, the CDR3 is TGTGCCAGCAGCCTTAGCCGACAGGGTCGAGAGACCCAGTACTTC.

The V and J genes are TRBV3-1 (or the pseudogene TRBV3-2) and TRBJ1-1; perhaps TRBD1 as D (5 bases). The CDR3 runs 13 residues. Germline assignment: CDR1 LGHDT and CDR2 YNNKEL (reference sequence). The V end was cut by 4 bases, the J end by 1 base, with 7 bases between. The CDR3 DNA follows: TGTGCCAGCAGCCTAACAGGGAACACTGAAGCTTTCTTT. This translates into CASSLTGNTEAFF.

The chain is built from TRBV7-2 and TRBJ2-7, with TRBD2 identical over 11 bases. The CDR3 runs 16 residues. Trimming took 1 base from V and 4 from J; bases not matched to a gene: 6. Germline V gives CDR1 SGHTA, CDR2 FQGNSA. The CDR3 bases are TGTGCCAGCAGCTTAGGTGGTAGCGGGAGGGGGTACGAGCAGTACTTC. It encodes CASSLGGSGRGYEQYF.

This clone turned up a few times. J is TRBJ1-2 and V is TRBV28; unclear D gene. This CDR3 region has 15 residues. Between the trimmed V and J ends, which lost 6 bases and 4 bases, there was a span of 18 bases. Germline V gives CDR1 MDHEN, CDR2 SYDVKM. CDR3 in DNA: TGTGCCAGCAGCCCCCTGACAAATACTTTCTATGGCTACACCTTC. It yields the protein CASSPLTNTFYGYTF.

The gene calls are TRBV9 and TRBJ1-1, with D possibly TRBD1 on 6 matching bases. CDR1 is SGDLS, CDR2 YYNGEE, per germline. Trimming stripped 4 bases from V and 7 bases from J, with 14 bases between. The CDR3 extends over 13 amino acids. DNA for the CDR3: TGTGCCAGCAGCTCGGGGGGCCGAGGTGAAGCTTTCTTT. It yields the protein CASSSGGRGEAFF.

The chain is built from TRBV4-3 and TRBJ2-7, with D perhaps matching TRBD2 (5 bases). Deletions cut 0 bases from V and 6 bases from J, with 9 bases between. CDR3 length: 13 amino acids. Germline-derived CDR1 and CDR2 are LGHNA and YSLEER. CDR3 nucleotide sequence: TGCGCCAGCAGCCAAGATTCGGGGAGCGAGCAGTACTTC. Amino acids: CASSQDSGSEQYF.

The rearrangement joins TRBV29-1 to TRBJ1-1; 7 positions agree with TRBD1. Looked up from germline, CDR1 is SQVTM and CDR2 is ANQGSEA. The CDR3 length is 14 residues. V was clipped by 3 bases and J by 5 bases; unmatched bases: 9. In DNA form, the CDR3 reads TGCAGCGTTGACTCCCGACAGGGAAAAACTGAAGCTTTCTTT. This sequence encodes CSVDSRQGKTEAFF.

CDR3 bases: TGTGCCAGCAGCCAAGGGGGCAGCTATGGCTACACCTTC. Its translation: CASSQGGSYGYTF. The rearrangement uses TRBV5-4 and TRBJ1-2; 7 nucleotides line up with TRBD1. V shed 4 bases and J 4 bases; nucleotides not matched to a gene: 4. The CDR3 runs to 13 residues. In germline, CDR1 is SGHNT, CDR2 YYREEE (reference sequence).